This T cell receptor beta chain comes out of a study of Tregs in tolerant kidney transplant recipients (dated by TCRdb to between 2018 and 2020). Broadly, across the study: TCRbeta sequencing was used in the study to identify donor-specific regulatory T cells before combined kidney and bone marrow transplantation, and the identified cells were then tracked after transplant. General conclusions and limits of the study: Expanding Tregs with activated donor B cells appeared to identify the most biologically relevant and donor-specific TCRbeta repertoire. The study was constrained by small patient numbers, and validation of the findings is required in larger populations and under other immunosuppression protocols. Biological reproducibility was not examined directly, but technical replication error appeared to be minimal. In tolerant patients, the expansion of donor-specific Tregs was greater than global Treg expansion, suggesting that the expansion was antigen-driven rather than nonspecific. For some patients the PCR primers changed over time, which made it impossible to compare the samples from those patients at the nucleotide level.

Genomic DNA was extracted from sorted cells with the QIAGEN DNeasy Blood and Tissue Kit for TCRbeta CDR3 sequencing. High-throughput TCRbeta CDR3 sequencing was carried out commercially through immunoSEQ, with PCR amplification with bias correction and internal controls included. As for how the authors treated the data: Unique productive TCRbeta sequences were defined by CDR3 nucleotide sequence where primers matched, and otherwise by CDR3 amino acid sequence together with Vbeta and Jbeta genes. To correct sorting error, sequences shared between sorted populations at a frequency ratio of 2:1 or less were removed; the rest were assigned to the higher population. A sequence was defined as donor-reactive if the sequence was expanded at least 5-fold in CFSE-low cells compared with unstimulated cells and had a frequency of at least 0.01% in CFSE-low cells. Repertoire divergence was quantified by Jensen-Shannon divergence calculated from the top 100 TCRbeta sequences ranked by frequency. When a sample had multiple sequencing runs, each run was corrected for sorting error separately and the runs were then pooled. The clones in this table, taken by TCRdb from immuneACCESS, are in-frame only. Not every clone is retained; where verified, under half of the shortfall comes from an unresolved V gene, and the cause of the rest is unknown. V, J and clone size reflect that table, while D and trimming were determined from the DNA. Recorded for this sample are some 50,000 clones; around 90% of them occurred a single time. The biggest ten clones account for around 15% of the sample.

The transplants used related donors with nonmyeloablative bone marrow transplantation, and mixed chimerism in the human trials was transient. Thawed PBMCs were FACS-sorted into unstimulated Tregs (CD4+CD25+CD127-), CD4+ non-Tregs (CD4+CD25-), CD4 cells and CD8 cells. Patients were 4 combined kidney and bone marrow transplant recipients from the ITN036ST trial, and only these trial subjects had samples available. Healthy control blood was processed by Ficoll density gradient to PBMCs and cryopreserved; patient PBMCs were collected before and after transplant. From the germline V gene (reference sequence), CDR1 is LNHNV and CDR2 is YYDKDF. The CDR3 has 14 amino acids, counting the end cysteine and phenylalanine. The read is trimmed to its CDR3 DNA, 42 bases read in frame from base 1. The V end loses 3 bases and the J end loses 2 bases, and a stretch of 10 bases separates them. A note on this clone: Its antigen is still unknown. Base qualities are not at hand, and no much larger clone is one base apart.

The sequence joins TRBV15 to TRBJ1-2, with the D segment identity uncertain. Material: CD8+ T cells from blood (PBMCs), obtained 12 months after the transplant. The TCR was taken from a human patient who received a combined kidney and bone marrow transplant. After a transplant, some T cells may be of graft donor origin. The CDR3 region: CATSREEINYGYTF. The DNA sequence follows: TGTGCCACCAGCAGGGAGGAGATAAACTATGGCTACACCTTC.